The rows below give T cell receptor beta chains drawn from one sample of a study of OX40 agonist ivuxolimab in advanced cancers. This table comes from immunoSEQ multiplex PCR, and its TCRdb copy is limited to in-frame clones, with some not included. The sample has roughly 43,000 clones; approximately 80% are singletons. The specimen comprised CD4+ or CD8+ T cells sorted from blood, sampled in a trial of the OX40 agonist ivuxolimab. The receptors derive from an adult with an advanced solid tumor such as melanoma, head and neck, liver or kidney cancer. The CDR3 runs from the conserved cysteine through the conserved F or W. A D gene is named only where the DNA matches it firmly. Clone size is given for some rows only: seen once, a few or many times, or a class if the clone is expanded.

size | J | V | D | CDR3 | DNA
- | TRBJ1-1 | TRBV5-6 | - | CASSLGRGTEAFF | TGTGCCAGCAGCTTGGGTCGGGGAACTGAAGCTTTCTTT
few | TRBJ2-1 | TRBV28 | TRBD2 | CASSSRLAGINEQFF | TGTGCCAGCAGTTCCCGACTAGCGGGGATCAATGAGCAGTTCTTC
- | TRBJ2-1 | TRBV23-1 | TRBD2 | CASRPNASGGESYNEQFF | TGCGCCAGCAGACCGAATGCTAGCGGGGGTGAATCCTACAATGAGCAGTTCTTC
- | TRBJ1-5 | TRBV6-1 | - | CASSEGFGRGTGPQHF | TGTGCCAGCAGTGAAGGTTTTGGCAGGGGCACAGGGCCCCAGCATTTT
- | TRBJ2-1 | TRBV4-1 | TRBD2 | CASSQDRDAGGTREQFF | TGCGCCAGCAGCCAAGATCGGGATGCGGGGGGGACCAGGGAGCAGTTCTTC
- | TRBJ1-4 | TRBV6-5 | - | CASRDRIATNEKLFF | TGTGCCAGCAGGGACCGGATTGCAACTAATGAAAAACTGTTTTTT
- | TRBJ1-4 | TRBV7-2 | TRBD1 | CASSSGQSNEKLFF | TGTGCCAGCAGCTCGGGACAGTCTAATGAAAAACTGTTTTTT
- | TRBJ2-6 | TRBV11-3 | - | CASSLGPYRSGANVLTF | TGTGCCAGCAGCTTGGGACCCTATCGCTCTGGGGCCAACGTCCTGACTTTC
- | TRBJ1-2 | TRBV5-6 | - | CASSYRRSANYGYTF | TGTGCCAGCTCTTATAGAAGGTCAGCTAACTATGGCTACACCTTC
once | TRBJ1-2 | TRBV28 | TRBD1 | CASRKGASRPGGNYGYTF | TGTGCCAGCCGGAAGGGGGCCTCCAGGCCGGGTGGGAACTATGGCTACACCTTC
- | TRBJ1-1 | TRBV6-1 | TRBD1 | CASRLTGGRTEAFF | TGTGCCAGCAGGCTTACAGGGGGCAGAACTGAAGCTTTCTTT
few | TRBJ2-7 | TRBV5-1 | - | CASSGGVYEQYF | TGCGCCAGCAGTGGGGGAGTCTACGAGCAGTACTTC
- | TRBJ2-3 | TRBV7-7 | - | CASSLAAGGLADTQYF | TGTGCTAGCAGCTTAGCTGCCGGGGGCTTAGCAGATACGCAGTATTTT
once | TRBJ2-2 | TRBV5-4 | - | CASSLAAVNTGELFF | TGTGCCAGCAGCTTGGCAGCAGTCAACACCGGGGAGCTGTTTTTT
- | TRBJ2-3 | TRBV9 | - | CASSRVGSSTDTQYF | TGTGCCAGCAGCCGCGTCGGTTCTAGCACAGATACGCAGTATTTT
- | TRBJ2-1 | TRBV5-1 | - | CASSLRNEQFF | TGCGCCAGCAGCCTCCGTAATGAGCAGTTCTTC
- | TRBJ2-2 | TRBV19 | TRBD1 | CASTTGINTGELFF | TGTGCCAGTACGACAGGGATTAACACCGGGGAGCTGTTTTTT
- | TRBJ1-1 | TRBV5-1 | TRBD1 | CASSSYRGLDTEAFF | TGCGCCAGCAGCTCATACAGGGGGCTGGACACTGAAGCTTTCTTT
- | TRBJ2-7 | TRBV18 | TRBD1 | CASSRDRAYEQYF | TGTGCCAGCTCAAGGGACAGAGCCTACGAGCAGTACTTC
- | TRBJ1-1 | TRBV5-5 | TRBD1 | CASSLWTGANTEAFF | TGTGCCAGCAGCCTTTGGACAGGAGCGAACACTGAAGCTTTCTTT
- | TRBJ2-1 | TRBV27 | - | CASSLRGLIINEQFF | TGTGCCAGCAGCCTAAGGGGACTGATAATCAATGAGCAGTTCTTC
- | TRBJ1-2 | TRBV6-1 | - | CASSEIPYGYTF | TGTGCCAGCAGCGAAATACCCTATGGCTACACCTTC
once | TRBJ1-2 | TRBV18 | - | CASSPSGPYGYTF | TGTGCCAGCTCACCGTCGGGACCCTATGGCTACACCTTC
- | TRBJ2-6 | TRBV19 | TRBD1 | CASSAGQGRPGANVLTF | TGTGCCAGTAGCGCCGGACAGGGGAGGCCTGGGGCCAACGTCCTGACTTTC
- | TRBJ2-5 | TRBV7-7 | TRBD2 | CASSSGGGDGETQYF | TGTGCTAGCAGCTCGGGCGGGGGGGACGGAGAGACCCAGTACTTC
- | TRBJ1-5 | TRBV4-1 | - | CASSQGVGQPQHF | TGCGCCAGCAGCCAGGGAGTCGGTCAGCCCCAGCATTTT
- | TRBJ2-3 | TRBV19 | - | CASSMRTDTQYF | TGTGCCAGTAGTATGCGCACAGATACGCAGTATTTT
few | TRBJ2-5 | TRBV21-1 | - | CASRFRGSSETQYF | TGTGCCAGCAGGTTCAGGGGGTCGTCGGAGACCCAGTACTTC
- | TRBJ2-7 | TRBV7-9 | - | CASSSYDYEQYF | TGTGCCAGCAGCTCCTACGACTACGAGCAGTACTTC
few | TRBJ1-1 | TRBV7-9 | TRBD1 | CASTQGASNTEAFF | TGTGCCAGCACGCAGGGGGCCTCGAACACTGAAGCTTTCTTT
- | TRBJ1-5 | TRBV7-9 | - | CASSFGGRNQPQHF | TGTGCCAGCAGCTTCGGGGGTAGGAATCAGCCCCAGCATTTT
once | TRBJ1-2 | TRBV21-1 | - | CASSKALGGVGTNYGYTF | TGTGCCAGCAGCAAAGCGCTCGGGGGGGTTGGAACCAACTATGGCTACACCTTC
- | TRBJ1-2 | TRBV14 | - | CASSQGYGLEVGYTF | TGTGCCAGCAGCCAAGGCTACGGATTGGAGGTCGGCTACACCTTC
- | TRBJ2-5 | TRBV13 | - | CASSIQETQYF | TGTGCCAGCAGCATCCAAGAGACCCAGTACTTC
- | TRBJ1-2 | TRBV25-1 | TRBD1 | CASSWGQSYGYTF | TGTGCCAGCAGTTGGGGACAGAGCTATGGCTACACCTTC
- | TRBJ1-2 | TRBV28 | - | CASSWTVGRYGYTF | TGTGCCAGCAGTTGGACCGTGGGTCGCTATGGCTACACCTTC
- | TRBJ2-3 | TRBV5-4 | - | CASSRGDNAGTDTQYF | TGTGCCAGCAGCCGGGGGGACAATGCTGGCACAGATACGCAGTATTTT
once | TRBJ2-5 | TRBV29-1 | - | CSVDRAETQYF | TGCAGCGTTGACAGGGCCGAGACCCAGTACTTC
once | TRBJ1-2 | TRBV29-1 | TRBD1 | CSVGTGPPISF | TGCAGCGTCGGGACAGGCCCTCCTATATCCTTC
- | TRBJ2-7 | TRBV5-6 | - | CASSLVGYEQYF | TGTGCCAGCAGCTTGGTGGGCTACGAGCAGTACTTC
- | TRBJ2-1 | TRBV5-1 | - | CASSLRQGPYNEQFF | TGCGCCAGCAGCTTAAGGCAGGGACCCTACAATGAGCAGTTCTTC
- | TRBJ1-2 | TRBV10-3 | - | CAISEPDRAQSPNYGYTF | TGTGCCATCAGTGAGCCCGACAGAGCCCAGTCCCCTAACTATGGCTACACCTTC
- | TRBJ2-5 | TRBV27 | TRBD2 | CASSFQRGARETQYF | TGTGCCAGCAGTTTCCAGCGGGGGGCCCGAGAGACCCAGTACTTC
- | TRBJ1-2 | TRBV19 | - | CASSRTEGFNNYGYTF | TGTGCCAGTAGTCGGACAGAAGGGTTTAATAACTATGGCTACACCTTC
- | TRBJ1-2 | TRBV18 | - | CASSPKSYGYTF | TGTGCCAGCTCACCGAAGAGCTATGGCTACACCTTC
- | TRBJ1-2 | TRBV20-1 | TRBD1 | CSTGANYGYTF | TGCAGCACAGGGGCCAACTATGGCTACACCTTC
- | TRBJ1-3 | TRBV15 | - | CATSRLQDAVRNTIYF | TGTGCCACCAGCAGGTTACAGGACGCCGTTCGAAACACCATATATTTT